The 16 T cell receptor beta chains reported below all come from one sample, sequenced in a study of T cells in Graves' hyperthyroidism and ophthalmopathy. Amplified TCR beta CDR3 regions came from RNA transcripts. A first-round RT-PCR of the TCR CDR3 used the HTBI primer set. TCRdb itself ran the multiplex PCR reads through MiXCR, one entry per CDR3 protein. This sample has about 600,000 distinct CDR3 sequences, with 14% found just once. Input material: blood. The receptor set was obtained from a young woman with Graves' ophthalmopathy.

This chain joins TRBV9 and TRBJ2-7; the match to TRBD2 covers 7 bases. Germline CDR1 reads SGDLS; CDR2 reads YYNGEE. This CDR3 is 15 amino acids long. Unmatched junction bases numbered 7, after V lost 1 base and J lost 3 bases. CDR3 loop: CASSVRASGNYEQYF. CDR3 in DNA: TGTGCCAGCAGCGTACGGGCTAGCGGAAACTACGAGCAGTACTTC.

There are a few counts of this clonotype. V gene TRBV4-1 combines with J gene TRBJ2-1, with a weak D call TRBD2 (6 bases). The CDR3 length is 14 residues. Germline V gene data show CDR1 as MGHRA and CDR2 as YSYEKL. The V end was cut by 4 bases, the J end by 6 bases, with 13 bases between. CDR3 nucleotides: TGCGCCAGCAGCCGCGTCGGGGGACTCAATGAGCAGTTCTTC. It is translated as CASSRVGGLNEQFF.

CDR3: CAPAKTSGSLLAKNIQYF. The CDR3 nucleotides read TGTGCCCCAGCGAAAACTAGCGGGAGTTTGTTAGCCAAAAACATTCAGTACTTC. This rearrangement joins TRBV3-2 to TRBJ2-4; the table calls TRBD2, which could not be checked here. TRBV3-2 is a pseudogene. CDR3 length: 18 amino acids.

This clonotype was counted many times. V and J are TRBV7-8 and TRBJ1-1, with D unresolved. CDR1 and CDR2 from the germline V gene are SGHVS and FQNEAQ. This CDR3 has 13 residues. The ends were cut back, 5 bases at V and 2 bases at J, with 9 bases in the middle. The CDR3 DNA reads TGTGCCAGCAGCCCGCTCGGTAACACTGAAGCTTTCTTT. It encodes CASSPLGNTEAFF.

Comments on this clonotype: A read error may account for a junction end that differs from germline. The chain joins TRBV18 to TRBJ1-2; D ambiguous. The germline gives CDR1 KGHSH, CDR2 LQKENI. The CDR3 covers 15 residues. The CDR3: CASPPEGGIYYGYTF. The CDR3, as DNA: TGTGCCAGCCCACCTGAAGGAGGTATCTACTATGGCTACACCTTC.

This chain joins TRBV24-1 and TRBJ2-1; 7 bases align to TRBD1. Germline CDR1 KGHDR, CDR2 SFDVKD. V shed 2 bases and J 8 bases; nucleotides not matched to a gene: 5. The CDR3 consists of 14 residues. The CDR3 loop is CATSDWGTDDEQFF. The CDR3 bases are TGTGCCACCAGTGATTGGGGGACAGACGATGAGCAGTTCTTC.

This clonotype was observed at least ten times. The chain employs TRBV28 and TRBJ2-7; D is possibly TRBD1 (5 bases). V was pared by 2 bases and J by 2 bases, with 16 bases between. In germline, CDR1 is MDHEN, CDR2 SYDVKM. The CDR3 is 16 residues long. CDR3 region: CASSLTDPDIPYEQYF. The DNA of the CDR3 is TGTGCCAGCAGTTTAACGGACCCGGACATTCCCTACGAGCAGTACTTC.

This clonotype was seen many times. The chain is built from TRBV11-2 and TRBJ2-7; 14 bases match TRBD2. The CDR3 extends over 16 amino acids. Germline V lookup: CDR1 SGHAT, CDR2 FQNNGV. V lost 5 bases, J lost 4 bases, and 7 bases stayed unmatched. The CDR3 DNA reads TGTGCCAGCAGCGGAGGGACTAGCGGGAGTGGGTACGAGCAGTACTTC. Its translation: CASSGGTSGSGYEQYF.

This clonotype was seen ten or more times. For the CDR3, the DNA is TGTGCCAGCAGCATAACCGGGACAGGGGCAGGCTACACCTTC. It codes for CASSITGTGAGYTF. The chain joins TRBV11-3 to TRBJ1-2; 10 bases line up with TRBD1. The J segment lost 8 bases and the V segment lost 5 bases, leaving 8 bases of the junction unmatched. The CDR3 is made up of 14 amino acids. Germline CDR1 and CDR2: SGHNT and YENEEA.

J is TRBJ2-1 and V is TRBV10-3; 15 bases are a match to TRBD2. With V trimmed by 7 bases and J by 10 bases, 8 bases remained unmatched. This CDR3 has 15 amino acids. Germline CDR1 ENHRY, CDR2 SYGVKD. The CDR3: CAIMRTSGRAPEQFF. CDR3 DNA: TGTGCCATCATGAGGACTAGCGGGAGGGCTCCGGAGCAGTTCTTC.

Here the CDR3 DNA reads TGTGCCAGCAGCCTTCTAGTGTCGTACGAGCAGTACTTC. Its translation is CASSLLVSYEQYF. The rearrangement links TRBV11-2 to TRBJ2-7; no clear D gene. V was shortened by 5 bases and J by 4 bases, with 12 bases between the two germline ends. CDR1 is SGHAT, CDR2 FQNNGV, per germline. The CDR3 consists of 13 residues.

This clonotype was seen repeatedly, ten times or more. The V call is TRBV30, the J call TRBJ2-5, with TRBD1 identical over 7 bases. With 3 bases clipped from V and 1 base from J, the junction kept 2 bases outside the gene matches. The CDR3 is 13 amino acids. The germline CDR1 and CDR2 sequences are GTSNPN and SVGIG (reference sequence). This chain's CDR3 is CAWRGDSQETQYF. The CDR3 bases are TGTGCCTGGAGAGGGGACAGCCAAGAGACCCAGTACTTC.

This clonotype was seen repeatedly, ten times or more. The chain carries TRBV6-1 and TRBJ2-7, with TRBD1 identical over 7 bases. Germline V gene lookup returns CDR1 MNHNS and CDR2 SASEGT. There are 15 residues in the CDR3. The J segment lost 2 bases and the V segment lost 1 base, leaving 5 bases of the junction unmatched. This CDR3 is CASSEVGQRPYEQYF. In nucleotides, the CDR3 is TGTGCCAGCAGTGAAGTGGGACAGAGGCCCTACGAGCAGTACTTC.

This chain links TRBV7-9 with TRBJ2-1, with D tentatively TRBD2 (5 bases). Trimming removed 5 bases from V and 10 bases from J, with 18 bases in between. This CDR3 is built from 14 residues. Germline lookup yields CDR1 SEHNR and CDR2 FQNEAQ (reference sequence). The CDR3 nucleotides are TGTGCCAGCAGCCCCCGACTACCTAAAAGGGAGCAGTTCTTC. Translating it yields CASSPRLPKREQFF. Together with reference TRBV7-9 and TRBJ2-1, the CDR3 gives the full variable domain: DTGVSQNPRHKITKRGQNVTFRCDPISEHNRLYWYRQTLGQGPEFLTYFQNEAQLEKSRLLSDRFSAERPKGSFSTLEIQRTEQGDSAMYLCASSPRLPKREQFFGPGTRLTVL.

The table lists this clonotype with many counts. The chain uses TRBV19 and TRBJ2-7; D may be TRBD1 or TRBD2 (5 bases each). CDR3 length: 13 residues. V was cut by 8 bases and J by 9 bases, with 20 bases left in between. Germline lookup yields CDR1 LNHDA and CDR2 SQIVND (reference sequence). The CDR3 here is CASAPQRGGGQYF. Here the CDR3 DNA reads TGTGCCAGTGCCCCCCAAAGGGGCGGAGGGCAGTACTTC. Drawing the rest from reference TRBV19 and TRBJ2-7, the complete variable domain is DGGITQSPKYLFRKEGQNVTLSCEQNLNHDAMYWYRQDPGQGLRLIYYSQIVNDFQKGDIAEGYSVSREKKESFPLTVTSAQKNPTAFYLCASAPQRGGGQYFGPGTRLTVT.

Many counts were recorded for this clonotype. The genes are TRBV2 and TRBJ2-1; possibly TRBD2 for D (7 bases). CDR3 length equals 13 residues. Trimming pared 8 bases from V and 8 bases from J, leaving 16 bases between. Germline V gene lookup returns CDR1 SNHLY and CDR2 FYNNEI. The CDR3: CASLVRGAHEQFF. CDR3 sequence (DNA): TGTGCCAGCTTGGTACGGGGGGCCCATGAGCAGTTCTTC.